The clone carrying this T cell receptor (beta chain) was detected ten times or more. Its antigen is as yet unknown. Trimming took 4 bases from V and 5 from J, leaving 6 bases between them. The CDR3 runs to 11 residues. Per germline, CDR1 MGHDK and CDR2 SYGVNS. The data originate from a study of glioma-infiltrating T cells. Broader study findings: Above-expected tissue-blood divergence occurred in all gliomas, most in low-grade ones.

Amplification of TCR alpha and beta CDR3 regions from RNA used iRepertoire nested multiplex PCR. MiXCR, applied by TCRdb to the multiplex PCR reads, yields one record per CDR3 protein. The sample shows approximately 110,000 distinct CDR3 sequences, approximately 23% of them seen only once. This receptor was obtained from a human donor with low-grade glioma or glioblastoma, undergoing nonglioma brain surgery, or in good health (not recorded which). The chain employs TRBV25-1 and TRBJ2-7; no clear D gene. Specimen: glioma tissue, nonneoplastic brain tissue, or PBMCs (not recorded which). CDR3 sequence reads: CASSVWNEQYF. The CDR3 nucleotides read TGTGCCAGCAGTGTGTGGAACGAGCAGTACTTC.